This T cell receptor (beta chain) was sequenced for a study of T cells after posttransplantation cyclophosphamide. With 2 bases removed from V and 4 bases from J, the gap between germline ends came to 8 bases. Germline V gene data show CDR1 as SGHTS and CDR2 as YDEGEE. The CDR3 totals 13 residues. On the day of bone marrow donation, the related graft donor provided peripheral blood. There are many counts of this clone. Its antigen is still unknown. General study points: Donor CD8+ memory clones often dominated recipient blood repertoires at later times.

Some clones are missing from TCRdb's copy, which holds only in-frame ones; the method was immunoSEQ multiplex PCR. The profile covers 20,000 to 30,000 clones, none occurring a single time. The clonotype was recovered from a woman in her forties or fifties in good health, CMV-negative, and a related stem cell transplant donor. The sequencing input was PBMCs. The chain joins TRBV5-8 to TRBJ2-3, with TRBD1 as a possible D gene (6 bases). The CDR3 sequence: CASSLTGSDTQYF. In nucleotides, the CDR3 is TGTGCCAGCAGCTTAACAGGGTCAGATACGCAGTATTTT.